The T cell receptor (beta chain) under discussion was sequenced for a study of blood T cell repertoires in COVID-19. In the study overall: COVID-19 samples, acute and convalescent, were from the United States, Italy and Spain. From T cells, B-cell-depleted T cells, or PBMCs came the material, which was cDNA or gDNA.

The authors' processing: Amplifying reference gene primers gave estimates of nucleated cell counts. TCRdb's table, derived via immunoSEQ multiplex PCR, lists solely in-frame clones and lacks some. V, J and clone size reflect that table, while D and trimming were determined from the DNA. This table holds roughly 200,000 clones, around nine tenths found once. The sequencing input was peripheral blood. The TCR sequence derives from a man aged 35 to 55 with active or convalescent COVID-19.

DNA of the CDR3: TGTGCCAGCAGCCAAGTCACCGGGTTAGAGGCTTTCTTT. This encodes CASSQVTGLEAFF. The V gene is TRBV3-1 (or the pseudogene TRBV3-2), the J gene TRBJ1-1; the D is unclear. Trimming shortened V by 1 base and J by 11 bases, and 14 bases separated the two germline ends. The V gene's germline CDR1 is LGHDT and CDR2 YNNKEL (reference sequence). The CDR3 totals 13 residues.